This section outlines one TCR beta chain sequence together with its context. Antigen: not known. The sample comes from a study of post-analysis software for immune sequencing data. The TCR beta cDNA libraries carried unique molecular identifiers. Input of about 0.95 to 10 million T cells yielded hundreds of thousands of cDNA molecules. TCRdb reprocessed the PCR reads via MiXCR and lists one record per CDR3 protein. This sample carries roughly 650,000 distinct CDR3 sequences, over 45% of them seen once, and the ten largest clones take approximately 10%. Findings and limits, study-wide: In multiple sclerosis, normalized Chao1 diversity was significantly below that of controls. By F measure, strong co-clustering occurred among samples prepared in the same batch.

The source is a girl aged 2 to 9 with multiple sclerosis. The specimen sequenced was blood.

The chain's CDR3 is CSAIWGGSGETQYF. In DNA, the CDR3 is TGCAGTGCGATATGGGGGGGCAGCGGAGAGACCCAGTACTTC. V usage is TRBV20-1 and J usage is TRBJ2-5, with a weak D call TRBD2 (7 bases). Between the trimmed V and J ends, which lost 6 bases and 4 bases, there was a span of 18 bases. The germline gives CDR1 DFQATT, CDR2 SNEGSKA (reference sequence). CDR3 size: 14 residues.